These 17 T cell receptor beta chains share one sample of origin, sequenced in a study of blood T cell repertoires in COVID-19. The table came from immunoSEQ multiplex PCR; TCRdb's copy has only in-frame clones and leaves some out. The sample includes more than 85,000 clones, around three quarters of them seen just once. Sequences were obtained from peripheral blood. These receptors originate from a human donor in a cohort sampled during active or convalescent COVID-19.

This clone was found a few times. The CDR3 spells CASRRLAADTQYF. The CDR3 DNA is TGCGCCAGCAGACGCCTAGCCGCAGATACGCAGTATTTT. The chain joins TRBV5-1 to TRBJ2-3, with D possibly TRBD2 on 5 matching bases. CDR3 length: 13 amino acids. Germline V gene data show CDR1 as SGHRS and CDR2 as YFSETQ. Trimming pared 5 bases from V and 4 bases from J, leaving 11 bases between.

The chain employs TRBV19 and TRBJ2-1; TRBD2 matches at 15 bases. The V gene end was trimmed by 9 bases and the J gene end by 7 bases; junction bases not matched to a gene: 7. This CDR3 spans 15 amino acids. Germline CDR1 is LNHDA and CDR2 is SQIVND (reference sequence). The CDR3 spells CASRTSGGDRNEQFF. The CDR3 DNA is TGTGCCAGCAGGACTAGCGGGGGGGATAGGAATGAGCAGTTCTTC. Full variable domain (remainder filled in from reference TRBV19 and TRBJ2-1): DGGITQSPKYLFRKEGQNVTLSCEQNLNHDAMYWYRQDPGQGLRLIYYSQIVNDFQKGDIAEGYSVSREKKESFPLTVTSAQKNPTAFYLCASRTSGGDRNEQFFGPGTRLTVL.

This clone is a singleton in its sample. The chain uses TRBV2 and TRBJ1-2; 10 nucleotides line up with TRBD1. Germline V gene data show CDR1 as SNHLY and CDR2 as FYNNEI. Germline trimming cut 9 bases from V and 1 base from J; bases unmatched to any gene: 11. The CDR3 contains 16 residues. The CDR3: CAREPGQGPYNYGYTF. CDR3 DNA sequence: TGTGCCAGAGAACCGGGACAGGGGCCCTATAACTATGGCTACACCTTC.

This clone was counted only a few times. V and J are TRBV4-2 and TRBJ1-2; TRBD1 might be the D (6 bases). From germline, CDR1 is LGHNA and CDR2 YNFKEQ. CDR3 length: 16 residues. Trimming removed 0 bases from V and 0 bases from J, with 11 bases in between. CDR3 amino acids: CASSQDEKGANYGYTF. The CDR3, as DNA: TGTGCCAGCAGCCAAGACGAGAAGGGGGCTAACTATGGCTACACCTTC.

This sequence joins TRBV19 and TRBJ1-4, with D uncertain. V lost 1 base and J 0 bases, leaving 9 bases between the germline ends. The CDR3 has 16 residues. Germline CDR1 is LNHDA and CDR2 is SQIVND (reference sequence). CDR3 region: CASSIGFRTTNEKLFF. The CDR3 region has the DNA TGTGCCAGTAGTATAGGATTCAGAACAACTAATGAAAAACTGTTTTTT.

The chain carries TRBV7-9 and TRBJ2-5; D may be TRBD2 (5 bases). CDR1 SEHNR and CDR2 FQNEAQ come from the germline V gene (reference sequence). The CDR3 is 13 residues long. V was clipped by 8 bases and J by 5 bases, with 15 bases between them. The CDR3 spells CASLRTPGETQYF. CDR3 sequence (DNA): TGTGCCAGCCTCAGAACCCCGGGGGAGACCCAGTACTTC.

On this clone: Other DNA sequences of this sample code for an identical CDR3. The J gene is TRBJ2-7, the V gene TRBV24-1, with 10 bases fitting TRBD1. The CDR3 loop spans 15 amino acids. With 3 bases clipped from V and 2 bases from J, the junction kept 3 bases outside the gene matches. In germline, CDR1 is KGHDR, CDR2 SFDVKD. Written as DNA, the CDR3 is TGTGCCACCAGTGATCCCGGACAGGGGGCCTACGAGCAGTACTTC. Protein product: CATSDPGQGAYEQYF.

The chain couples TRBV5-1 to TRBJ2-6; TRBD1 might be the D (6 bases). In germline, CDR1 is SGHRS, CDR2 YFSETQ. The V end was cut by 6 bases, the J end by 0 bases, with 16 bases between. The CDR3 length is 17 residues. CDR3 region: CASIGLGAYSGANVLTF. Written as DNA, the CDR3 is TGCGCCAGCATCGGGCTGGGGGCGTACTCTGGGGCCAACGTCCTGACTTTC.

J is TRBJ1-1 and V is TRBV13; D remains unclear. Germline V gene sequence: CDR1 PRHDT, CDR2 FYEKMQ (reference sequence). Trimming cost V 1 base and J 1 base, with 10 bases left between them. CDR3 length equals 15 residues. CDR3 coding DNA: TGTGCCAGCAGCTTAGTGAGGGTGACGAACACTGAAGCTTTCTTT. Protein product: CASSLVRVTNTEAFF.

This chain uses TRBV18 with TRBJ2-7; TRBD1 agrees at 8 bases. The germline V gene encodes CDR1 KGHSH and CDR2 LQKENI. Trimming took 4 bases from V and 0 from J; bases not matched to a gene: 14. The length of the CDR3 is 18 residues. Here the CDR3 reads CASSQHLLDQGASYEQYF. The CDR3 nucleotides are TGTGCCAGCTCACAACATCTGCTAGATCAGGGGGCCTCCTACGAGCAGTACTTC.

The chain carries TRBV5-1 and TRBJ1-2; TRBD1 might be the D (5 bases). Germline lookup yields CDR1 SGHRS and CDR2 YFSETQ. The length of the CDR3 is 13 residues. The V gene lost 5 bases and the J gene lost 7 bases, with 15 bases spanning the gap. The CDR3 region is CASSNQGGIGYTF. CDR3 nucleotides: TGCGCCAGCAGTAACCAGGGAGGAATTGGCTACACCTTC.

V and J are TRBV30 and TRBJ2-1, with 12 nucleotides matching TRBD2. This CDR3 contains 15 residues. J gave up 4 bases and V 0 bases, and 1 base lay outside the gene matches. From germline, CDR1 is GTSNPN and CDR2 SVGIG (reference sequence). CDR3 sequence (DNA): TGTGCCTGGAGTGTAGGGACTAGCGGGTACAATGAGCAGTTCTTC. As protein: CAWSVGTSGYNEQFF.

The V and J genes are TRBV7-8 and TRBJ2-5, with 11 bases matching TRBD2. V lost 2 bases and J lost 1; bases outside the gene matches: 3. The CDR3 length is 16 residues. The germline V gene has CDR1 SGHVS and CDR2 FQNEAQ. CDR3 region: CASSLLGLAGQETQYF. The CDR3 DNA reads as TGTGCCAGCAGCTTATTAGGACTAGCGGGCCAAGAGACCCAGTACTTC.

The V call is TRBV4-3, the J call TRBJ1-2, with unresolved D. V was pared by 0 bases and J by 4 bases, with 9 bases between. CDR3 length equals 14 residues. Germline V gene sequence: CDR1 LGHNA, CDR2 YSLEER. CDR3 sequence reads: CASSQDRSSYGYTF. CDR3 nucleotides: TGCGCCAGCAGCCAAGATAGGAGTTCCTATGGCTACACCTTC.

The chain links TRBV28 to TRBJ1-2; 7 nucleotides line up with TRBD1. The V gene's germline CDR1 is MDHEN and CDR2 SYDVKM. The CDR3 has 15 amino acids. J lost 7 bases, V lost 3 bases, and 11 bases had no gene match. The CDR3 DNA sequence: TGTGCCAGCAGTTTCGACAGGGTACGAGGGGGTGGCTACACCTTC. This gives the protein CASSFDRVRGGGYTF.

This chain joins TRBV7-8 and TRBJ2-5, with 16 bases identical to TRBD2. Germline V gene sequence: CDR1 SGHVS, CDR2 FQNEAQ. CDR3 size: 20 residues. The ends lost 3 bases at V and 5 bases at J; junction bases unmatched: 15. CDR3 region: CASSFWGLAGGPRARETQYF. The DNA for the CDR3 is TGTGCCAGCAGCTTTTGGGGACTAGCGGGGGGGCCAAGGGCTCGGGAGACCCAGTACTTC.

This sequence joins TRBV7-9 and TRBJ2-4; D is ambiguous. The CDR3 extends over 14 amino acids. Germline CDR1 reads SEHNR; CDR2 reads FQNEAQ (reference sequence). V dropped 3 bases and J dropped 3 bases, with 9 bases sitting between them. This chain's CDR3 is CASSFPGGKNIQYF. The CDR3, as DNA: TGTGCCAGCAGCTTTCCGGGTGGCAAAAACATTCAGTACTTC.